The following is a T cell receptor (beta chain) sequence with its context. What it binds is not known. The data were taken from a study of shared clonotypes between healthy human individuals. Overall study findings and caveats: Limited genetic and exposure-history diversity came from having few donors. An anticipated effect of sequencing depth on clonotype sharing among donors was recognized. The study generally estimated greater richness for naive than memory subsets.

From germline, CDR1 is SQVTM and CDR2 ANQGSEA. CDR3 length: 15 amino acids. Between the trimmed V and J ends, which lost 7 bases and 4 bases, there was a span of 22 bases. Generated by immunoSEQ multiplex PCR, the TCRdb table keeps only in-frame clones and is missing some. The sample records over a million clones, around 78% being singletons. The rearrangement joins TRBV29-1 to TRBJ1-1; D possibly corresponds to TRBD1 (6 bases). Material for sequencing was memory CD4+ T cells from PBMCs. Subset defined: CD45RA-negative fraction. The clonotype comes from a man between 18 and 35 years old in good health. Some clones in this sample may be carry-over from other donors' samples. CDR3 coding DNA: TGCAGCGGACAGGCTTTCGTCGCTGGGGGCACTGAAGCTTTCTTT. It specifies CSGQAFVAGGTEAFF.